These T cell receptor beta chains were read from a single sample in a study of response to subunit inactivated influenza vaccine. TCRdb processed the RT-PCR reads anew with MiXCR; each CDR3 protein has one entry. The sample comprises around 750,000 distinct CDR3 sequences, around 20% of which are singletons, and about 9.4% rests with the top ten. The sample in question was PBMCs from blood, obtained roughly 5 days after vaccination. The receptor source for this set is a man between 45 and 60 years old who received an inactivated influenza vaccine. CDR3s include the opening cysteine and the closing phenylalanine or tryptophan. A D gene is named only where the DNA matches it firmly. Where a row states a size, it is once, few, many or the class of an expanded clone; other rows omit it.

CDR3 length,clone size,D gene,V gene,J gene,CDR3 protein,CDR3 DNA
18,once,TRBD2,TRBV4-2,TRBJ2-3,CASSQDSRGGEWGDTQYF,TGTGCCAGCAGCCAAGATTCCCGCGGGGGGGAGTGGGGAGATACGCAGTATTTT
18,.,.,TRBV7-3,TRBJ2-2,CASSPRAAAGVNTGELFF,TGTGCCAGCAGCCCAAGGGCCGCGGCAGGAGTGAACACCGGGGAGCTGTTTTTT
12,many,.,TRBV7-9,TRBJ2-1,CASSLIGNEQFF,TGTGCCAGCAGCTTAATCGGCAATGAGCAGTTCTTC
15,few,.,TRBV29-1,TRBJ2-1,CSVEPRAGSYNEQFF,TGCAGCGTTGAACCTAGGGCGGGCTCCTACAATGAGCAGTTCTTC
13,.,TRBD1,TRBV19,TRBJ2-7,CATMDRESYEQYF,TGTGCCACTATGGACAGGGAATCCTACGAGCAGTACTTC
17,few,TRBD1,TRBV28,TRBJ2-3,CASSFFDREPVTDTQYF,TGTGCCAGCAGTTTCTTTGACAGGGAACCAGTGACAGATACGCAGTATTTT
12,many,.,TRBV12-3/TRBV12-4,TRBJ1-4,CASSQSGEKLFF,TGTGCCAGCAGTCAGTCGGGGGAAAAACTGTTTTTT
16,few,TRBD2,TRBV27,TRBJ2-7,CASSLIGTSGFYEQYF,TGTGCCAGCAGTTTGATCGGGACTAGCGGATTCTACGAGCAGTACTTC
15,.,TRBD1,TRBV4-3,TRBJ1-5,CASSQDVQGGQPQHF,TGCGCCAGCAGCCAAGATGTACAGGGGGGACAGCCCCAGCATTTT
17,.,.,TRBV28,TRBJ1-6,CASSLPWLPGSNSPLHF,TGTGCCAGCAGCCTACCCTGGCTCCCGGGGAGTAATTCACCCCTCCACTTT
16,.,TRBD1,TRBV7-2,TRBJ1-3,CASSTGQGNSGNTIYF,TGTGCCAGCAGCACCGGACAGGGCAACTCTGGAAACACCATATATTTT
16,few,.,TRBV7-8,TRBJ1-4,CASANSGVATNEKLFF,TGTGCCAGCGCTAACTCGGGGGTTGCAACTAATGAAAAACTGTTTTTT
15,few,.,TRBV5-5,TRBJ2-3,CASSQSLHGTDTQYF,TGTGCCAGCAGCCAATCGCTGCACGGCACAGATACGCAGTATTTT
16,few,.,TRBV4-1,TRBJ2-3,CASSQEWRLGTDTQYF,TGCGCCAGCAGCCAAGAATGGAGGTTAGGCACAGATACGCAGTATTTT
15,few,.,TRBV5-1,TRBJ2-6,CASCPGADRANVLTF,TGCGCCAGCTGCCCAGGGGCTGACAGGGCCAACGTCCTGACTTTC